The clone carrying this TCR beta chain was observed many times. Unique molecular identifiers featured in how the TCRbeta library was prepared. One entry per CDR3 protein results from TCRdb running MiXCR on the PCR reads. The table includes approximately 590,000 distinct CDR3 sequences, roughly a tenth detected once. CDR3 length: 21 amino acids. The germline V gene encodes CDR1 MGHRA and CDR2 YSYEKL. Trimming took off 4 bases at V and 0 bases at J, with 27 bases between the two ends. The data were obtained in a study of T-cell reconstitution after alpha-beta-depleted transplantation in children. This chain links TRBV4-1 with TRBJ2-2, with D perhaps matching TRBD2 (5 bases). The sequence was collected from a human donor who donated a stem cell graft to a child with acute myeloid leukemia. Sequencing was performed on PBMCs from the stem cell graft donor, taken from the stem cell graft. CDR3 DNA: TGCGCCAGCAGCCTCAAGGCCCCCGTAGTAGCGAGAAAGGCGAACACCGGGGAGCTGTTTTTT. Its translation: CASSLKAPVVARKANTGELFF.